Sequencing of this T cell receptor beta chain was carried out in a study of cytomegalovirus exposure and HLA in healthy donors. The germline V and J ends were trimmed by 6 bases and 1 base, with 7 bases remaining between them. The germline V gene encodes CDR1 LNHDA and CDR2 SQIVND (reference sequence). This CDR3 comprises 13 residues. The PCR was carried out with 60 Vbeta primers and 13 Jbeta primers. This table comes from immunoSEQ multiplex PCR, and its TCRdb copy is limited to in-frame clones, with some not included. The repertoire holds 95,000 to 150,000 clones, around two thirds seen once, with roughly 8.6% in the top ten. This clone came up a few times.

What was sequenced was PBMCs. The sequence derives from a woman aged 40 to 55 in good health and CMV-seropositive. The gene calls are TRBV19 and TRBJ2-1; D perhaps matches TRBD2 (5 bases). The CDR3 loop reads CASRDLSYNEQFF. In DNA form, the CDR3 reads TGTGCCAGTAGGGACTTATCCTACAATGAGCAGTTCTTC.